This T cell receptor beta chain stems from a study of T cell clones after liver transplantation. Background on the study: Pre-transplant mixed lymphocyte reactions yielded third-party-reactive TCRbeta sequences as comparators for graft-donor-reactive sequences. Three of the eight recipients were HCV-positive; the rest had non-autoimmune, non-viral transplant indications. Study-level points and caveats: Low donor cell numbers restricted donor-reactive repertoire measurement in a couple of subjects.

CDR3 length equals 15 residues. The germline CDR1 and CDR2 sequences are SGDLS and YYNGEE. Trimming took off 1 base at V and 1 base at J, with 11 bases between the two ends. Note on this clone: As yet, its antigen is unknown.

The data were produced by immunoSEQ multiplex PCR, yet TCRdb's version contains in-frame clones alone and is incomplete. The sample yields over 15,000 clones, 80% seen once. The sequenced sample was CD8+ T cells from blood, obtained about 50 months after liver transplant. The chain uses TRBV9 and TRBJ2-5; tentatively, D is TRBD1 (6 bases). The receptor comes from a human patient who received a liver transplant. T cells may partly derive from the graft donor. CDR3 sequence: CASSVTDRPQETQYF. DNA of the CDR3: TGTGCCAGCAGCGTAACAGACAGGCCCCAAGAGACCCAGTACTTC.